The 31 T cell receptor beta chains in this list originate from one sample, sequenced in a study of cytomegalovirus exposure and HLA in healthy donors. PCR employed 60 Vbeta and 13 Jbeta primers. Libraries were prepared by immunoSEQ multiplex PCR; TCRdb keeps only in-frame clonotypes and omits some of them. The repertoire holds about 100,000 clones, with about 80% as singletons. Sequences were obtained from PBMCs. The receptors originated from a man in his forties in good health and CMV-seropositive.

The CDR3 loop reads CSVEAPSGRAWRTGELFF. The CDR3, as DNA: TGCAGCGTTGAAGCCCCTAGCGGGAGGGCATGGCGAACCGGGGAGCTGTTTTTT. The chain is built from TRBV29-1 and TRBJ2-2, with 12 bases fitting TRBD2. CDR1 is SQVTM and CDR2 is ANQGSEA in the germline V gene. V lost 1 base, J lost 5 bases, and 11 bases stayed unmatched. The CDR3 sequence is 18 residues long.

This rearrangement joins TRBV4-3 to TRBJ2-7, with 9 bases aligning to TRBD1. CDR1 is LGHNA, CDR2 YSLEER, per germline. This CDR3 contains 15 residues. V lost 4 bases and J lost 3; bases outside the gene matches: 7. Here the CDR3 reads CASSPGTGKVYEQYF. In DNA form, the CDR3 reads TGCGCCAGCAGCCCAGGGACAGGGAAGGTCTACGAGCAGTACTTC.

This sequence joins TRBV18 and TRBJ2-7; maybe TRBD2 (5 bases). Trimming took off 1 base at V and 4 bases at J, with 17 bases between the two ends. CDR1 is KGHSH, CDR2 LQKENI, per germline. The CDR3 has 16 residues. CDR3 sequence: CASSPLGAGTRYEQYF. For the CDR3, the DNA is TGTGCCAGCTCACCACTGGGAGCCGGAACGCGTTACGAGCAGTACTTC.

The genes are TRBV28 and TRBJ1-1; TRBD1 might be the D (6 bases). Trimming pared 4 bases from V and 7 bases from J, leaving 13 bases between. The CDR3 sequence is 13 residues long. The V gene's germline CDR1 is MDHEN and CDR2 SYDVKM. The CDR3 sequence is CASSSTGLGEAFF. In DNA form, the CDR3 reads TGTGCCAGCAGTTCTACAGGGTTAGGTGAAGCTTTCTTT. The whole variable domain, filled in from reference TRBV28 and TRBJ1-1, reads DVKVTQSSRYLVKRTGEKVFLECVQDMDHENMFWYRQDPGLGLRLIYFSYDVKMKEKGDIPEGYSVSREKKERFSLILESASTNQTSMYLCASSSTGLGEAFFGQGTRLTVV.

The chain is built from TRBV9 and TRBJ1-1, with D unresolved. This CDR3 comprises 16 residues. The V gene's germline CDR1 is SGDLS and CDR2 YYNGEE. Trimming shortened V by 0 bases and J by 0 bases, and 12 bases separated the two germline ends. The CDR3 here is CASSVGGGSMNTEAFF. The CDR3 region has the DNA TGTGCCAGCAGCGTAGGGGGAGGGTCTATGAACACTGAAGCTTTCTTT.

The genes are TRBV14 and TRBJ2-7; 9 positions agree with TRBD2. CDR3 length: 14 amino acids. V shed 2 bases, J shed 6 bases, and the junction held 5 bases outside the gene matches. Germline lookup yields CDR1 SGHDN and CDR2 FVKESK. The CDR3 is CASSQSGLASEQYF. CDR3 DNA: TGTGCCAGCAGCCAAAGCGGACTAGCGTCCGAGCAGTACTTC.

The chain couples TRBV9 to TRBJ2-3; 10 bases line up with TRBD2. The CDR3 is made up of 16 amino acids. The junction had 8 bases not matched to a gene; V was cut back by 3 bases and J by 4 bases. The V gene's germline CDR1 is SGDLS and CDR2 YYNGEE. The chain's CDR3 is CASSATPSGGSDTQYF. CDR3 bases: TGTGCCAGCAGCGCAACCCCTAGCGGGGGATCAGATACGCAGTATTTT.

CDR3 amino acids: CASSLGAGGDSPLHF. The CDR3 DNA is TGTGCCAGCAGCTTAGGGGCAGGGGGCGATTCACCCCTCCACTTT. This rearrangement joins TRBV7-2 to TRBJ1-6; 8 nucleotides line up with TRBD1. From germline, CDR1 is SGHTA and CDR2 FQGNSA. V was clipped by 1 base and J by 8 bases; unmatched bases: 4. The CDR3 loop spans 15 amino acids.

The V gene is TRBV7-9, the J gene TRBJ2-3, with 9 positions matching TRBD2. CDR3 length: 15 amino acids. In germline, CDR1 is SEHNR, CDR2 FQNEAQ (reference sequence). J was trimmed by 6 bases and V by 1 base; bases with no gene match: 5. This chain's CDR3 is CASSLESGRRDTQYF. The CDR3, as DNA: TGTGCCAGCAGCTTAGAGAGCGGGAGGAGGGATACGCAGTATTTT.

This chain connects TRBV7-2 to TRBJ1-4; maybe TRBD1 (5 bases). With 6 bases removed from V and 7 bases from J, the gap between germline ends came to 18 bases. The germline V gene has CDR1 SGHTA and CDR2 FQGNSA. This CDR3 is built from 15 residues. CDR3 in DNA: TGTGCCAGCAGTCAGACACGGGACTCGACTGAAAAACTGTTTTTT. Translation gives CASSQTRDSTEKLFF.

The rearrangement joins TRBV5-1 to TRBJ2-3, with 8 bases identical to TRBD2. The CDR3 sequence is 15 residues long. The germline V gene has CDR1 SGHRS and CDR2 YFSETQ. Trimming took 4 bases from V and 3 from J; bases not matched to a gene: 7. CDR3 nucleotide sequence: TGCGCCAGCAGCGCACAGCGGGAGAGAACAGATACGCAGTATTTT. This translates into CASSAQRERTDTQYF.

This clone was seen a single time. This sequence joins TRBV4-1 and TRBJ2-1, with a possible D match to TRBD2 (7 bases). The CDR3 covers 15 residues. Germline V gene data show CDR1 as MGHRA and CDR2 as YSYEKL. Trimming stripped 8 bases from V and 3 bases from J, with 17 bases between. In nucleotides, the CDR3 is TGCGCCAGCGGGTTCGCGGGGGCGCTCTACAATGAGCAGTTCTTC. Its protein product is CASGFAGALYNEQFF.

The chain uses TRBV11-2 and TRBJ1-1; 7 bases align to TRBD1. CDR3 size: 15 residues. Germline loops: CDR1 SGHAT, CDR2 FQNNGV. The J segment lost 1 base and the V segment lost 1 base, leaving 3 bases of the junction unmatched. CDR3 DNA sequence: TGTGCCAGCAGCTTAGGAGGGGGCCGGAACACTGAAGCTTTCTTT. This codes for CASSLGGGRNTEAFF.

This chain uses TRBV29-1 with TRBJ2-7; TRBD1 might be the D (5 bases). Germline assignment: CDR1 SQVTM and CDR2 ANQGSEA. The V end lost 7 bases, the J end lost 4 bases, and 17 bases lay between the germline ends. This CDR3 contains 13 residues. CDR3 protein: CSARPGARYEQYF. CDR3 nucleotides: TGCAGCGCTCGCCCTGGGGCCCGATACGAGCAGTACTTC.

V is TRBV9 and J is TRBJ2-7; 8 bases match TRBD2. CDR3 size: 15 residues. Germline CDR1 and CDR2: SGDLS and YYNGEE. The J segment lost 6 bases and the V segment lost 4 bases, leaving 12 bases of the junction unmatched. CDR3 amino acids: CASSLGGLASLEQYF. The CDR3 DNA sequence: TGTGCCAGCAGCCTGGGAGGACTAGCATCACTCGAGCAGTACTTC.

This chain connects TRBV19 to TRBJ1-2; D ambiguous. The CDR3 consists of 11 residues. The germline V gene has CDR1 LNHDA and CDR2 SQIVND (reference sequence). The V end was cut by 7 bases, the J end by 1 base, with 4 bases between. CDR3 sequence: CASNNNYGYTF. The CDR3 coding sequence is TGTGCCAGTAATAATAACTATGGCTACACCTTC.

This clone was seen only a few times. This chain links TRBV6-6 with TRBJ2-2; the match to TRBD1 covers 9 bases. Losses at the gene ends were 5 bases for V and 2 bases for J; bases not matched to a gene: 6. This CDR3 is 16 amino acids long. Germline-derived CDR1 and CDR2 are MNHNY and SVGAGI (reference sequence). CDR3 sequence (DNA): TGTGCCAGCAGTCCTCTGGACAGGGGCAACACCGGGGAGCTGTTTTTT. Amino acid sequence: CASSPLDRGNTGELFF.

This clone was picked up a small number of times. V is TRBV19 and J is TRBJ1-1, with 8 bases fitting TRBD1. V was clipped by 7 bases and J by 5 bases; unmatched bases: 9. The CDR3 is made up of 14 amino acids. Per the germline V gene, CDR1 is LNHDA and CDR2 is SQIVND (reference sequence). The DNA for the CDR3 is TGTGCCAGTACCATCACAGGGGGAGGAACTGAAGCTTTCTTT. It codes for CASTITGGGTEAFF.

CDR3 sequence: CSVDGTSGNEQFF. CDR3 nucleotides: TGCAGCGTTGATGGGACTAGCGGGAATGAGCAGTTCTTC. The chain employs TRBV29-1 and TRBJ2-1; 12 bases line up with TRBD2. Per the germline V gene, CDR1 is SQVTM and CDR2 is ANQGSEA. V was pared by 3 bases and J by 7 bases, with 1 base of the junction left unmatched. The CDR3 totals 13 residues.

The chain couples TRBV2 to TRBJ2-2; TRBD2 aligns across 8 bases. V trimming: 1 base; J trimming: 3 bases; junction bases outside the gene matches: 7. CDR1 SNHLY and CDR2 FYNNEI come from the germline V gene. CDR3 length: 17 residues. The CDR3 DNA follows: TGTGCCAGCAGTGAAGATGCGGGAGGATTTGACACCGGGGAGCTGTTTTTT. This translates into CASSEDAGGFDTGELFF.

The chain has TRBV13 and TRBJ2-1; perhaps TRBD2 as D (5 bases). The CDR3 totals 15 residues. Germline CDR1 reads PRHDT; CDR2 reads FYEKMQ (reference sequence). The V end lost 5 bases, the J end lost 5 bases, and 16 bases lay between the germline ends. CDR3 DNA sequence: TGTGCCAGCAGCCCCCCCGCGGGTATCCACAATGAGCAGTTCTTC. Translating gives CASSPPAGIHNEQFF.

The V and J genes are TRBV28 and TRBJ2-7, with TRBD1 identical over 7 bases. This CDR3 is built from 12 residues. After removal of 6 bases from V and 9 bases from J, the junction contained 8 bases not matched to a gene. Germline values: CDR1 MDHEN, CDR2 SYDVKM. DNA of the CDR3: TGTGCCAGCAGCTCGACAGGGTATGGGCAGTACTTC. It encodes CASSSTGYGQYF. Looking up the rest from reference TRBV28 and TRBJ2-7 gives the full variable domain: DVKVTQSSRYLVKRTGEKVFLECVQDMDHENMFWYRQDPGLGLRLIYFSYDVKMKEKGDIPEGYSVSREKKERFSLILESASTNQTSMYLCASSSTGYGQYFGPGTRLTVT.

This chain links TRBV4-1 with TRBJ1-6, with D unclear. The V gene lost 0 bases and the J gene lost 4 bases, with 13 bases spanning the gap. Germline V gives CDR1 MGHRA, CDR2 YSYEKL. The CDR3 runs 17 residues. CDR3 nucleotides: TGCGCCAGCAGCCAAGAAACACAGTCTAATTATAATTCACCCCTCCACTTT. Encoded protein: CASSQETQSNYNSPLHF.

The rearrangement uses TRBV6-6 and TRBJ2-7, with 12 bases matching TRBD2. This CDR3 spans 15 amino acids. Looked up from germline, CDR1 is MNHNY and CDR2 is SVGAGI (reference sequence). The junction had 4 bases not matched to a gene; V was cut back by 5 bases and J by 2 bases. The CDR3 coding sequence is TGTGCCAGCAGTAAACTAGCGGGAGGACCCTACGAGCAGTACTTC. This encodes CASSKLAGGPYEQYF.

The V and J genes are TRBV27 and TRBJ2-7, with TRBD1 identical over 8 bases. The V and J ends lost 9 bases and 7 bases, in that order; junction bases with no gene match: 20. CDR1 and CDR2 from the germline V gene are MNHEY and SMNVEV (reference sequence). CDR3 length: 16 residues. CDR3 nucleotides: TGTGCCAGTACCCGAACCCTCACAGGGGGAATTAGTGAGCAGTACTTC. Translating it yields CASTRTLTGGISEQYF.

This clone has only one observation. One junction end does not reproduce the germline sequence, and a read error may be involved. The J gene is TRBJ2-1, the V gene TRBV5-4, with 11 positions matching TRBD1. This CDR3 has 17 residues. The V gene's germline CDR1 is SGHNT and CDR2 YYREEE (reference sequence). The DNA of the CDR3 is TGTGCCGGCAGCTCCCGACTAGGACAGGGGGCTTACAATGAGCAGTTCTTC. It translates to CAGSSRLGQGAYNEQFF.

On this clone itself: The sample carries other DNA sequences with the same CDR3. This chain connects TRBV20-1 to TRBJ1-2; D remains ambiguous. The V gene's germline CDR1 is DFQATT and CDR2 SNEGSKA (reference sequence). V was shortened by 3 bases and J by 4 bases, with 3 bases between the two germline ends. This CDR3 region has 10 residues. CDR3 in amino acids: CSARSYGYTF. CDR3 nucleotides: TGCAGTGCTAGGAGCTATGGCTACACCTTC.

This sequence joins TRBV18 and TRBJ1-3, with 11 bases aligning to TRBD1. CDR1 and CDR2 from the germline V gene are KGHSH and LQKENI. V lost 0 bases, J lost 0 bases, and 1 base stayed unmatched. The CDR3 covers 17 residues. DNA for the CDR3: TGTGCCAGCTCACCACCGGACAGGGGGCTCTCTGGAAACACCATATATTTT. Protein product: CASSPPDRGLSGNTIYF.

This clone was seen once. The chain recombines TRBV9 with TRBJ2-5; a possible D gene is TRBD2 (6 bases). Trimming took 4 bases from V and 1 from J, leaving 14 bases between them. This CDR3 comprises 15 residues. The V gene's germline CDR1 is SGDLS and CDR2 YYNGEE. CDR3 nucleotides: TGTGCCAGCAGCACCTCCCCGGGGGTCCAAGAGACCCAGTACTTC. Protein product: CASSTSPGVQETQYF.

This clone was picked up a small number of times. J is TRBJ2-2 and V is TRBV27, with D possibly TRBD1 on 7 matching bases. Trimming took 3 bases from V and 7 from J, leaving 15 bases between them. Germline values: CDR1 MNHEY, CDR2 SMNVEV (reference sequence). The CDR3 totals 15 residues. The CDR3 bases are TGTGCCAGCAGTTTGGTGGAGGGGGCTATCGGGGAGCTGTTTTTT. This encodes CASSLVEGAIGELFF.

The sample holds a few counts of this clone. CDR3 region: CASSFPGATNEKLFF. The DNA for the CDR3 is TGTGCCAGCAGCTTCCCGGGGGCAACTAATGAAAAACTGTTTTTT. The rearrangement links TRBV7-9 to TRBJ1-4; maybe TRBD1 (5 bases). The CDR3 has 15 residues. Trimming took off 3 bases at V and 0 bases at J, with 8 bases between the two ends. The V gene's germline CDR1 is SEHNR and CDR2 FQNEAQ (reference sequence).